Each of the 10 T cell receptor beta chains below was sequenced from the same sample in a study of CD8 T cells in Susac syndrome (dated by TCRdb to about 2019). Libraries were prepared through the immunoSEQ multiplex PCR assay. RNA was extracted using the RNeasy kit, and about 0.45 to 1 ug of the RNA was reverse transcribed with random hexamers. TCRdb reworked the public reads: Q25 trimming with fastp, MiXCR clone assembly, productive beta chains retained. Rows with one shared CDR3 protein collapse into an entry with the most common genes and DNA. The sample table lists approximately 300,000 distinct CDR3 sequences, approximately 90% of them with a count of one. Approximately 0.18% of the sample rests with the top ten. Sequenced: CD8+ T cells from PBMCs. The receptors were gathered from a human donor with multiple sclerosis.

This clonotype occurred once. The chain links TRBV27 to TRBJ2-1, with D possibly matching TRBD2 (6 bases). V lost 0 bases, J lost 10 bases, and 13 bases lay in between. Germline lookup yields CDR1 MNHEY and CDR2 SMNVEV (reference sequence). There are 14 residues in the CDR3. The CDR3 here is CASSLSGLTKEQFF. Here the CDR3 DNA reads TGTGCCAGCAGTTTATCGGGACTCACAAAGGAGCAGTTCTTC.

The V call is TRBV3-1, the J call TRBJ2-3; possibly TRBD2 for D (6 bases). The germline V gene has CDR1 LGHDT and CDR2 YNNKEL (reference sequence). Trimming cost V 0 bases and J 3 bases, with 16 bases left between them. This CDR3 has 17 residues. This chain's CDR3 is CASSQDTGVRRTDTQYF. CDR3 sequence (DNA): TGTGCCAGCAGCCAAGACACGGGAGTTAGGAGGACAGATACGCAGTATTTT.

The chain is built from TRBV30 and TRBJ2-1; the match to TRBD1 covers 8 bases. Germline assignment: CDR1 GTSNPN and CDR2 SVGIG (reference sequence). Germline trimming cut 2 bases from V and 7 bases from J; bases unmatched to any gene: 7. This CDR3 spans 14 amino acids. For the CDR3, the DNA is TGTGCCTGGAGTTACGGACAGGGAACGAATGAGCAGTTCTTC. Protein: CAWSYGQGTNEQFF.

This clonotype was seen a handful of times. This sequence joins TRBV7-2 and TRBJ2-2; D might be TRBD2 (7 bases). The CDR3 contains 16 residues. Deletions cut 7 bases from V and 2 bases from J, with 17 bases between. Per the germline V gene, CDR1 is SGHTA and CDR2 is FQGNSA. The CDR3 DNA reads TGTGCCAGCATCTGGGGGCTAGCGGCTAACACCGGGGAGCTGTTTTTT. Residues: CASIWGLAANTGELFF.

The genes are TRBV7-3 and TRBJ2-1; 9 nucleotides line up with TRBD2. The CDR3 has 15 amino acids. J lost 7 bases, V lost 3 bases, and 7 bases had no gene match. CDR1 is SGHTA and CDR2 is FQGTGA in the germline V gene. In DNA form, the CDR3 reads TGTGCCAGCAGCTTCCTAGCGGGGAGTTTAAATGAGCAGTTCTTC. Protein product: CASSFLAGSLNEQFF.

The chain couples TRBV9 to TRBJ1-1, with unresolved D. Germline loops: CDR1 SGDLS, CDR2 YYNGEE. With 0 bases removed from V and 1 base from J, the gap between germline ends came to 4 bases. The CDR3 is 13 amino acids. CDR3 amino acids: CASSVEWNTEAFF. Here the CDR3 DNA reads TGTGCCAGCAGCGTAGAGTGGAACACTGAAGCTTTCTTT.

The J gene is TRBJ2-1, the V gene TRBV19, with D maybe TRBD2 (5 bases). The V gene's germline CDR1 is LNHDA and CDR2 SQIVND (reference sequence). V lost 2 bases and J 8 bases, leaving 22 bases between the germline ends. This CDR3 has 17 amino acids. CDR3 amino acids: CASSISETGVRSDEQFF. CDR3 in DNA: TGTGCCAGTAGTATATCTGAGACCGGGGTCAGGTCGGATGAGCAGTTCTTC.

V and J are TRBV7-2 and TRBJ2-7; TRBD1 agrees at 8 bases. The CDR3 length is 17 residues. Germline lookup yields CDR1 SGHTA and CDR2 FQGNSA. Unmatched junction bases numbered 12, after V lost 3 bases and J lost 2 bases. CDR3 sequence (DNA): TGTGCCAGCAGCTTTACACCGACAGGGGAATGGCCCTACGAGCAGTACTTC. Its protein product is CASSFTPTGEWPYEQYF.

This chain connects TRBV20-1 to TRBJ1-5; 7 bases align to TRBD1. The V gene's germline CDR1 is DFQATT and CDR2 SNEGSKA (reference sequence). The CDR3 sequence is 16 residues long. The V gene end was trimmed by 3 bases and the J gene end by 5 bases; junction bases not matched to a gene: 13. CDR3 in DNA: TGCAGTGCTAGCACAGGGGCGACGGCTAACTATCAGCCCCAGCATTTT. This codes for CSASTGATANYQPQHF.

V is TRBV9 and J is TRBJ1-2; 9 bases match TRBD1. The CDR3 is 15 residues long. Germline CDR1 is SGDLS and CDR2 is YYNGEE. V dropped 3 bases and J dropped 3; count of bases not matched to a gene: 6. In nucleotides, the CDR3 is TGTGCCAGCAGCGCCGACGGACAGGGGTACTATGGCTACACCTTC. Encoded protein: CASSADGQGYYGYTF.